Listed below are T cell receptor beta chains from one sample, sequenced in a study of glioma-infiltrating T cells after dendritic cell vaccination. Assay: immunoSEQ multiplex PCR; the TCRdb copy retains only in-frame clones and omits some. Of 20,000 to 30,000 clones listed, roughly 89% are singletons. Sequenced here: blood, sampled after dendritic cell vaccination. The receptors stem from a human donor with glioblastoma. CDR3s leave out the opening cysteine and the closing phenylalanine or tryptophan. The order of the fields is V gene, J gene, CDR3 protein.

v_call: TRBV13
j_call: TRBJ1-3
cdr3_aa: ASRAGGGNTIY

v_call: TRBV7-2
j_call: TRBJ2-7
cdr3_aa: ASKPDRGQYEQY

v_call: TRBV4-1
j_call: TRBJ1-4
cdr3_aa: ASSQQTGQGNPNEKLF

v_call: TRBV5-5
j_call: TRBJ1-5
cdr3_aa: ASSLTSSGNQPQH

v_call: TRBV5-6
j_call: TRBJ1-3
cdr3_aa: ASTDWTGGYGSGNTIY

v_call: TRBV4-1
j_call: TRBJ1-3
cdr3_aa: ASSQDSPLSGNTIY

v_call: TRBV4-2
j_call: TRBJ1-6
cdr3_aa: ASSQTGSSYNSPLH

v_call: TRBV10-3
j_call: TRBJ2-2
cdr3_aa: AIRTGFTGELF

v_call: TRBV5-4
j_call: TRBJ2-3
cdr3_aa: ASSHRQGRDTQY

v_call: TRBV18
j_call: TRBJ2-2
cdr3_aa: ASSPPTNTGELF

v_call: TRBV6-1
j_call: TRBJ2-7
cdr3_aa: AGRSRDRASYEQY

v_call: TRBV5-1
j_call: TRBJ1-2
cdr3_aa: ASSLGDTDPYGYT

v_call: TRBV12-5
j_call: TRBJ2-3
cdr3_aa: ASGLLGSPTDTQY

v_call: TRBV7-2
j_call: TRBJ2-2
cdr3_aa: ASSLVAPNTGELF

v_call: TRBV6-5
j_call: TRBJ1-6
cdr3_aa: ASSIGTANSPLH

v_call: TRBV2
j_call: TRBJ1-5
cdr3_aa: ASSEARTGGAPQH

v_call: TRBV11-2
j_call: TRBJ1-1
cdr3_aa: ASSSSGNTEAF

v_call: TRBV19
j_call: TRBJ2-3
cdr3_aa: ASRGGGAGDGDTQY

v_call: TRBV5-6
j_call: NA
cdr3_aa: ASSTYRTTSVVEQY

v_call: TRBV6-1
j_call: TRBJ1-5
cdr3_aa: ASSETGSREPQH

v_call: TRBV18
j_call: TRBJ1-2
cdr3_aa: ASARDTVSYGYT

v_call: TRBV7-8
j_call: TRBJ1-5
cdr3_aa: ASSFDRDSNQPQH

v_call: TRBV28
j_call: TRBJ1-2
cdr3_aa: ASIQGTYSYGYT

v_call: TRBV2
j_call: TRBJ1-1
cdr3_aa: ASRFSGNTEAF

v_call: TRBV5-8
j_call: TRBJ1-2
cdr3_aa: ASRSVERDYGYT

v_call: TRBV19
j_call: TRBJ2-5
cdr3_aa: ASAPGRASGGETQY

v_call: TRBV5-6
j_call: TRBJ2-7
cdr3_aa: ASSLLTVEQY

v_call: TRBV5-4
j_call: TRBJ2-5
cdr3_aa: ASSSSLAGGAETQY

v_call: TRBV19
j_call: TRBJ1-5
cdr3_aa: ASSITGKGGNQPQH

v_call: TRBV7-2
j_call: TRBJ2-5
cdr3_aa: ASSLVGLGGETQY

v_call: TRBV18
j_call: TRBJ2-7
cdr3_aa: ASSNQGVEQY

v_call: TRBV5-1
j_call: TRBJ2-2
cdr3_aa: ASSLSLARLVGELF

v_call: TRBV7-2
j_call: TRBJ1-5
cdr3_aa: ASSFLQGGQPQH

v_call: TRBV5-1
j_call: TRBJ1-2
cdr3_aa: ASSLDRGRNGYT

v_call: TRBV5-1
j_call: TRBJ2-1
cdr3_aa: ASSLSVLISKEQF

v_call: TRBV19
j_call: TRBJ1-6
cdr3_aa: ASREWDSDNSPLH

v_call: TRBV5-1
j_call: TRBJ2-7
cdr3_aa: ASSLSERYEQY